This T cell receptor beta chain was identified during a study of blood T cell repertoires in COVID-19. Study details: COVID-19 samples from acute and convalescent phases originated in the United States, Italy and Spain. T cells, B-cell-depleted T cells, or PBMCs supplied cDNA or gDNA.

The CDR3 runs to 15 residues. The germline V gene encodes CDR1 SGHTS and CDR2 YDEGEE. V was clipped by 0 bases and J by 2 bases, with 11 bases between them. This clone was counted a few times. Original analysis: Using reference gene primer amplification, nucleated cell counts were estimated. Using immunoSEQ multiplex PCR, the repertoire was profiled, and TCRdb retains in-frame clones only, with some absent. The V and J calls and the clone size are those of that table, but D and trimming were determined from the DNA. The table records 60,000 to 90,000 clones, over 75% of them present only once. The sequenced sample was peripheral blood. This TCR derives from a woman of 80 years or more with acute or convalescent COVID-19. The V and J genes are TRBV5-8 and TRBJ1-2; D is ambiguous. The CDR3 sequence: CASSLGGRGNYGYTF. CDR3 coding DNA: TGTGCCAGCAGCTTGGGCGGCAGAGGAAACTATGGCTACACCTTC.